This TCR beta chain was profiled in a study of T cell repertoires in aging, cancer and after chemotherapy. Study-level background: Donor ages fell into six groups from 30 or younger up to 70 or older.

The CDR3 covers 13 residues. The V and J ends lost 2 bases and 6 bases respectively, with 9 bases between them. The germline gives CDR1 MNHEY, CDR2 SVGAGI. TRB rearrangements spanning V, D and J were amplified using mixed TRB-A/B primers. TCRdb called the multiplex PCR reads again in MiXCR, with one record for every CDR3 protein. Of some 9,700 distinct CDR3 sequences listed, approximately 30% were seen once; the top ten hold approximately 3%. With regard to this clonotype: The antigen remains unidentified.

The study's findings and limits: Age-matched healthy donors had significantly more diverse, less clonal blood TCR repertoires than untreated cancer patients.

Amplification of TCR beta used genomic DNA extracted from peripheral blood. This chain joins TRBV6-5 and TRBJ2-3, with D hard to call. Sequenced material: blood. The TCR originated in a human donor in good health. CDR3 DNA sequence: TGTGCCAGCAGTTACCAGAAGGTGGATACGCAGTATTTT. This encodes CASSYQKVDTQYF.